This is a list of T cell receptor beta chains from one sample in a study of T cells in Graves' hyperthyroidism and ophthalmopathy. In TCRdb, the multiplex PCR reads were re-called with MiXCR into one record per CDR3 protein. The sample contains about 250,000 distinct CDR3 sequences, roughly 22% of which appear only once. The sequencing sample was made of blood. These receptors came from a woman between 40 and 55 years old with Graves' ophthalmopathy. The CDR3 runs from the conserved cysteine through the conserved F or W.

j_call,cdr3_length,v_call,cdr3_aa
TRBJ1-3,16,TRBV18,CASSAGTASSGNTIYF
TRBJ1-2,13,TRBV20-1,CSASTHRLYGYTF
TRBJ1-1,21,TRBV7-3,CASSLRMGYVAGGLSGTEAFF
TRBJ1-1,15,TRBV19,CASRVGTGMVNEAFF
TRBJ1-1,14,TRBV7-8,CASSLQGSDTEAFF
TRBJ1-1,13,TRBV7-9,CASSLLGGTEAFF
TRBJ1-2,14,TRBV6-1,CASSESGRAVGYTF
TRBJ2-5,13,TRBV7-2,CASSKNRGETQYF
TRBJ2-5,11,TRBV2,CASKQEETQYF
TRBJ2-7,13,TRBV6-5,CASSYSRGNEQYF
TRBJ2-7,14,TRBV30,CAWSRTGGPQEQYF
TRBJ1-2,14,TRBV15,CATSRTETNYGYTF
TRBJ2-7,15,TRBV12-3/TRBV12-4,CASSPREWRAYEQYF
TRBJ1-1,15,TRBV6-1,CASRSGGRAGTEAFF
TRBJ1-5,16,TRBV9,CASSADPGVSNQPQHF
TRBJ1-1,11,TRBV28,CASSKTSLAFF
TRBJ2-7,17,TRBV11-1,CASSLGGRTSGMGEQYF
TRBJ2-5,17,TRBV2,CASSEQGQGMGQETQYF
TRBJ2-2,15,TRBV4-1,CASGGLAANTGELFF
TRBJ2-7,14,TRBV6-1,CASSPPYRGSVQYF
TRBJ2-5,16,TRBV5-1,CASSLAASGNQETQYF
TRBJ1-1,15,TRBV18,CASSLLQGSSTEAFF
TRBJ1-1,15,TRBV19,CASRTGGAFSTEAFF
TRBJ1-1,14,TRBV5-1,CASSTQGGVTEAFF
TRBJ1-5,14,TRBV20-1,CSASRAGWNQPQHF
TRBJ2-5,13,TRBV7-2,CASSSPPGETQYF
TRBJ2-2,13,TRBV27,CASKRGVTGELFF
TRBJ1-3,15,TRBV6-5,CASSRESSSGNTIYF
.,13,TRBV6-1,CASRIGTSYEQFF
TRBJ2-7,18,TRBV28,CASSLGDLRDAGGYEQYF
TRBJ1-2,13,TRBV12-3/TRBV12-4,CASSKTGLGGYTF
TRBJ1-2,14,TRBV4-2,CASSHTGALRGYTF
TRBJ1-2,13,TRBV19,CASGNTENYGYTF
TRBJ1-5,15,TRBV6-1,CASSTRPQVAQPQHF
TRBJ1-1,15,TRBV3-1,CASSRATGLFTEAFF
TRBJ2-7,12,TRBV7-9,CASSALSNEQYF
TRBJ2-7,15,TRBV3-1,CASSQGGGGPYEQYF
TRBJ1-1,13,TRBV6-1,CASSALMNTEAFF
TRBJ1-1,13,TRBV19,CASKQGTNTEAFF
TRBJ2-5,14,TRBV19,CASSILGLEETQYF
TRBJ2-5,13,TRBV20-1,CSAGGRYQETQYF